This T cell receptor beta chain emerged from a study of regulatory T cells in long-lasting Graves disease. This CDR3 contains 13 residues. Looked up from germline, CDR1 is LGHDT and CDR2 is YNNKEL (reference sequence). V was pared by 1 base and J by 6 bases, with 9 bases between. The time point here: persistent/refractory GD, antithyroid drugs over 5 years with positive TRAb. Extracted PBMC RNA gave rise to the TCR library. Library construction for TCR beta used iRepertoire HTBI primers and Arm-PCR of CDR3 regions. One entry per CDR3 protein, called by TCRdb with MiXCR from the multiplex PCR reads. The sample shows fewer than 450,000 distinct CDR3 sequences, about a quarter of them seen only once.

This chain links TRBV3-1 with TRBJ1-1; D may be TRBD1 (5 bases). Material: peripheral blood mononuclear cells (PBMCs), obtained when the disease was refractory, from a patient treated with antithyroid drugs. The TCR was taken from a female donor with Graves disease. The CDR3 sequence is CASSQVGRAEAFF. DNA for the CDR3: TGTGCCAGCAGCCAAGTGGGGCGCGCTGAAGCTTTCTTT.